These 20 T cell receptor beta chains were all obtained from the same sample, sequenced in a study of T cell responses to AZD1222 COVID-19 vaccine. Here immunoSEQ multiplex PCR was the method, and the copy in TCRdb shows in-frame clones only, minus some. The sample shows 85,000 to 130,000 clones, around 89% of them seen only once. The starting material was peripheral blood, obtained on day 0 of AZD1222 vaccination. These receptors were collected from an adult in good health.

This clone came up once. This chain links TRBV2 with TRBJ2-7; 7 positions agree with TRBD1. The CDR3 is 14 amino acids. V lost 3 bases, J lost 7 bases, and 9 bases stayed unmatched. CDR1 is SNHLY and CDR2 is FYNNEI in the germline V gene. The CDR3 bases are TGTGCCAGCAGTGATCAGGGGGTTCTGGGGGAGCAGTACTTC. This encodes CASSDQGVLGEQYF.

Of note for this clone: At the DNA level, this CDR3 is encoded by other sequences in the same sample as well. The chain is built from TRBV12-3 or TRBV12-4 and TRBJ1-1; D is unclear. The CDR3 spans 12 residues. The V and J ends lost 5 bases and 3 bases respectively, with 7 bases between them. The CDR3 DNA follows: TGTGCCAGCAGTCTCGGACACACTGAAGCTTTCTTT. Protein product: CASSLGHTEAFF.

The rearrangement joins TRBV12-3 or TRBV12-4 to TRBJ2-7, with D hard to call. The V gene lost 6 bases and the J gene lost 5 bases, with 14 bases spanning the gap. This CDR3 is 13 amino acids long. CDR3 protein: CASRPEPWDEQYF. The DNA for the CDR3 is TGTGCCAGCAGACCCGAGCCCTGGGACGAGCAGTACTTC.

The V call is TRBV7-2, the J call TRBJ1-1; D is uncertain. CDR1 SGHTA and CDR2 FQGNSA come from the germline V gene. The CDR3 totals 15 residues. Trimming took off 2 bases at V and 1 base at J, with 11 bases between the two ends. This chain's CDR3 is CASSLLFRRNTEAFF. CDR3 DNA: TGTGCCAGCAGCTTACTTTTCAGACGGAACACTGAAGCTTTCTTT.

As concerns this clone: Within the sample, other DNA sequences also encode this same CDR3. The chain has TRBV6-5 and TRBJ2-7; TRBD1 agrees at 9 bases. This CDR3 comprises 14 residues. Germline lookup yields CDR1 MNHEY and CDR2 SVGAGI. V lost 2 bases to trimming and J lost 5 bases; unmatched junction nucleotides: 4. This CDR3 reads CASSYRGQGHEQYF. In DNA form, the CDR3 reads TGTGCCAGCAGTTACAGGGGACAGGGCCACGAGCAGTACTTC.

This clone was recorded only once. The chain is built from TRBV19 and TRBJ2-4; TRBD1 is a possible D gene (6 bases). Germline values: CDR1 LNHDA, CDR2 SQIVND (reference sequence). The V end was cut by 3 bases, the J end by 12 bases, with 24 bases between. The CDR3 has 16 residues. The CDR3 reads CASSMWGIRDNGPQYF. As DNA, the CDR3 is TGTGCCAGTAGTATGTGGGGGATCCGGGACAATGGGCCTCAGTACTTC.

V is TRBV10-3 and J is TRBJ1-2; 8 nucleotides line up with TRBD1. The V and J ends lost 3 bases and 4 bases, in that order; junction bases with no gene match: 13. This CDR3 comprises 17 residues. Germline loops: CDR1 ENHRY, CDR2 SYGVKD. The DNA of the CDR3 is TGTGCCATCAGTGACAGGACAGGGACCCCCACTCCCTATGGCTACACCTTC. It yields the protein CAISDRTGTPTPYGYTF.

This clone appeared a few times. The genes are TRBV3-1 (or the pseudogene TRBV3-2) and TRBJ1-2; possibly TRBD1 for D (5 bases). The V and J ends lost 0 bases and 5 bases respectively, with 13 bases between them. The CDR3 is 15 residues long. Germline CDR1 reads LGHDT; CDR2 reads YNNKEL (reference sequence). This CDR3 reads CASSQEWGTDYGYTF. The CDR3 DNA reads TGTGCCAGCAGCCAAGAATGGGGGACGGATTATGGCTACACCTTC.

V is TRBV5-5 and J is TRBJ1-6, with D perhaps TRBD1 (5 bases). The V end was cut by 5 bases, the J end by 2 bases, with 14 bases between. Germline V CDR1 and CDR2: SGHKS, YYEKEE (reference sequence). The CDR3 extends over 16 amino acids. The DNA of the CDR3 is TGTGCCAGCAGTTACGGGGTGGGGCCCTATAATTCACCCCTCCACTTT. Translated: CASSYGVGPYNSPLHF.

V gene TRBV10-1 combines with J gene TRBJ2-7; possibly TRBD1 or TRBD2 for D (5 bases each). The CDR3 spans 15 residues. Trimming took off 0 bases at V and 1 base at J, with 10 bases between the two ends. Per germline, CDR1 WNHNN and CDR2 SYGVQD (reference sequence). The CDR3 loop is CASSESRDGSYEQYF. CDR3 DNA: TGCGCCAGCAGTGAGTCCCGGGACGGTTCCTACGAGCAGTACTTC.

The rearrangement links TRBV5-1 to TRBJ2-4; 8 positions agree with TRBD2. This CDR3 spans 15 amino acids. In germline, CDR1 is SGHRS, CDR2 YFSETQ. The ends lost 6 bases at V and 8 bases at J; junction bases unmatched: 13. CDR3 in DNA: TGCGCCAGCACCCCGGGGGGGGGCGGTGTGGACATTCAGTACTTC. Its protein is CASTPGGGGVDIQYF.

This clone was found once. The rearrangement uses TRBV6-4 and TRBJ1-2, with D tentatively TRBD1 (5 bases). The CDR3 is made up of 15 amino acids. V was cut by 2 bases and J by 3 bases, with 13 bases left in between. Germline CDR1 and CDR2: MRHNA and SNTAGT. In DNA, the CDR3 is TGTGCCAGCAGTGACAGGGCCAGGGTGGACTATGGCTACACCTTC. It encodes CASSDRARVDYGYTF.

Remarks on this clone: At one end the junction does not follow the germline gene, possibly because of a read error. The gene calls are TRBV6-2 or TRBV6-3 and TRBJ2-2, with a possible D match to TRBD2 (5 bases). Germline values: CDR1 MNHEY, CDR2 SVGEGT. The CDR3 totals 16 residues. This CDR3 is CASSPPGWGGTGKLFF. CDR3 in DNA: TGTGCCAGCAGCCCTCCTGGATGGGGTGGCACCGGGAAGCTGTTTTTT.

About this clone itself: The conserved phenylalanine or tryptophan normally closing the CDR3 is absent here, so this likely arose from a read error. The V gene is TRBV5-4, the J gene TRBJ1-6; weak D call: TRBD1 (6 bases). This CDR3 spans 14 amino acids. Trimming removed 2 bases at V and 7 bases at J, with 10 bases between. Germline CDR1 is SGHNT and CDR2 is YYREEE (reference sequence). CDR3 loop: CASSFGQTNSPLHL. The CDR3 nucleotides are TGTGCCAGCAGCTTCGGACAGACCAATTCACCCCTCCACCTT.

This clone showed up just once. The genes are TRBV30 and TRBJ2-1; 8 bases fit TRBD1. The V gene's germline CDR1 is GTSNPN and CDR2 SVGIG (reference sequence). CDR3 length: 14 amino acids. V dropped 0 bases and J dropped 5; count of bases not matched to a gene: 3. CDR3 residues: CAWSVGTGNNEQFF. The DNA for the CDR3 is TGTGCCTGGAGTGTGGGGACAGGCAACAATGAGCAGTTCTTC. The variable domain in full, completed from reference TRBV30 and TRBJ2-1, reads SQTIHQWPATLVQPVGSPLSLECTVEGTSNPNLYWYRQAAGRGLQLLFYSVGIGQISSEVPQNLSASRPQDRQFILSSKKLLLSDSGFYLCAWSVGTGNNEQFFGPGTRLTVL.

The rearrangement uses TRBV6-5 and TRBJ2-4, with D perhaps matching TRBD2 (6 bases). The CDR3 totals 15 residues. CDR1 and CDR2 (germline): MNHEY, SVGAGI. V was pared by 0 bases and J by 2 bases, with 8 bases between. CDR3 coding DNA: TGTGCCAGCAGTTACTCGGGGGGTCCCAAAAACATTCAGTACTTC. It specifies CASSYSGGPKNIQYF.

The V call is TRBV4-2, the J call TRBJ1-4; no reliable D call. CDR3 size: 15 residues. Germline-derived CDR1 and CDR2 are LGHNA and YNFKEQ. V gave up 4 bases and J gave up 8 bases, with 17 bases separating them. The CDR3 coding sequence is TGTGCCAGCAGCCCAAGTACCCTCGGGAGCGAAAAACTGTTTTTT. Its protein product is CASSPSTLGSEKLFF.

The chain has TRBV29-1 and TRBJ1-2; TRBD1 matches 12 bases. The V gene's germline CDR1 is SQVTM and CDR2 ANQGSEA. V gave up 8 bases and J gave up 7 bases; unmatched junction bases: 8. The length of the CDR3 is 13 residues. The chain's CDR3 is CSIRDRGPVGYTF. In nucleotides, the CDR3 is TGCAGCATCCGGGACAGGGGGCCGGTTGGCTACACCTTC.

CDR3 DNA sequence: TGTGCCAGCAGCTTTGGACAGGACTATGGCTACACCTTC. This codes for CASSFGQDYGYTF. This chain joins TRBV7-9 and TRBJ1-2; 7 bases align to TRBD1. Germline CDR1 is SEHNR and CDR2 is FQNEAQ (reference sequence). J was trimmed by 3 bases and V by 3 bases; bases with no gene match: 1. There are 13 residues in the CDR3.

The chain recombines TRBV9 with TRBJ1-1; 7 bases line up with TRBD1. The length of the CDR3 is 15 residues. Trimming removed 4 bases from V and 3 bases from J; junction bases left unmatched: 9. Germline CDR1 SGDLS, CDR2 YYNGEE. The CDR3, as DNA: TGTGCCAGCAGCACCAAGGGACAGTCGGACACTGAAGCTTTCTTT. Protein: CASSTKGQSDTEAFF.